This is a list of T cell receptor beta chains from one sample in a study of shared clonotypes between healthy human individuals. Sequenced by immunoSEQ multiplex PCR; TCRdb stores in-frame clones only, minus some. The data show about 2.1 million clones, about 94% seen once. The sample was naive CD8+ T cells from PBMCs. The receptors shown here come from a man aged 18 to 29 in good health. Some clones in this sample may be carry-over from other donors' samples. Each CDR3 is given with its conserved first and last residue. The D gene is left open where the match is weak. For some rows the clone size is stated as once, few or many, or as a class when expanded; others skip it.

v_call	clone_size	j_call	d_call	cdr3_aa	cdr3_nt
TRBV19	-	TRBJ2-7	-	CASSIDSKGGSYEQYF	TGTGCCAGTAGTATAGACTCGAAGGGCGGGTCCTACGAGCAGTACTTC
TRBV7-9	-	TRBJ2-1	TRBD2	CASSLASAGGPYNEQFF	TGTGCCAGCAGCTTAGCGTCAGCGGGAGGCCCCTACAATGAGCAGTTCTTC
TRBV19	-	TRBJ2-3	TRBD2	CASSMREGSSDTQYF	TGTGCCAGTAGTATGCGGGAGGGGAGCTCAGATACGCAGTATTTT
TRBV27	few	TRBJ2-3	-	CASSLLGDTQYF	TGTGCCAGCAGTTTATTGGGAGATACGCAGTATTTT
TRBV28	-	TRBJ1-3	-	CASSLPLSPGNTIYF	TGTGCCAGCAGTTTACCGTTGAGTCCTGGAAACACCATATATTTT
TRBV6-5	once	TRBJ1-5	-	CASSYFEDQPQHF	TGTGCCAGCAGTTATTTCGAGGATCAGCCCCAGCATTTT
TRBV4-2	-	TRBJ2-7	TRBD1	CASSWTGGTYEQYF	TGTGCCAGCAGCTGGACAGGGGGAACCTACGAGCAGTACTTC
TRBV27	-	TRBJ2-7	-	CASSPPPGRPDEQYF	TGTGCCAGCAGTCCACCCCCCGGCCGTCCAGACGAGCAGTACTTC
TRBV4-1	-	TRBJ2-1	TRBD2	CASSPRTSNEQFF	TGCGCCAGCAGCCCGAGGACTAGCAATGAGCAGTTCTTC
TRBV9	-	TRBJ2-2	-	CASSPLNEPGELFF	TGTGCCAGCAGCCCCCTAAACGAGCCCGGGGAGCTGTTTTTT
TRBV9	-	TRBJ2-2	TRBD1	CASSLTGKVGTGELFF	TGTGCCAGCAGCCTGACAGGGAAGGTCGGCACCGGGGAGCTGTTTTTT
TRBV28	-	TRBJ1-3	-	CASSMEGLAGNTIYF	TGTGCCAGCAGCATGGAGGGACTCGCTGGAAACACCATATATTTT
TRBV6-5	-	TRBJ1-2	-	CASSYLEGLNYGYTF	TGTGCCAGCAGTTACCTAGAGGGCCTGAACTATGGCTACACCTTC
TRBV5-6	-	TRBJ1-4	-	CASSLGVAGGEKLFF	TGTGCCAGCAGCTTGGGGGTGGCCGGAGGGGAAAAACTGTTTTTT
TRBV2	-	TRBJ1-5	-	CASSEGQIYSNQPQHF	TGTGCCAGCAGTGAAGGACAGATCTATAGCAATCAGCCCCAGCATTTT
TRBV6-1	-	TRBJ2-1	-	CASSERSRGEGVSSYNEQFF	TGTGCCAGCAGTGAAAGGAGCAGGGGGGAGGGGGTCAGCTCCTACAATGAGCAGTTCTTC
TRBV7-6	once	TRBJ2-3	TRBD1	CASSLDSGGRGKYF	TGTGCCAGCAGCTTAGACAGCGGAGGCAGGGGGAAGTATTTT
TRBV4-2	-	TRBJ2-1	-	CASSPEGSQTSSYNEQFF	TGTGCCAGCAGCCCAGAGGGCTCGCAGACGAGCTCCTACAATGAGCAGTTCTTC
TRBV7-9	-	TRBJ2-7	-	CASSLVGAYEQYF	TGTGCCAGCAGCTTAGTAGGTGCCTACGAGCAGTACTTC
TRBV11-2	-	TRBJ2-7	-	CASSVPGRIYEQYF	TGTGCCAGCAGCGTACCGGGACGGATCTACGAGCAGTACTTC
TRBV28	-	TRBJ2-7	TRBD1	CASSLPGTGAYEQYF	TGTGCCAGCAGTTTACCGGGGACAGGTGCCTACGAGCAGTACTTC
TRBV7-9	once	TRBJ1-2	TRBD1	CASSLARTGEFGYTF	TGTGCCAGCAGCTTAGCGCGGACAGGGGAGTTTGGCTACACCTTC
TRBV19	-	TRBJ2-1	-	CASSPELGRGDEQFF	TGTGCCAGTAGTCCGGAGCTGGGCAGGGGGGATGAGCAGTTCTTC
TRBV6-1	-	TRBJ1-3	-	CASSAYPGLSGNTIYF	TGTGCCAGCAGTGCCTATCCAGGGTTATCTGGAAACACCATATATTTT
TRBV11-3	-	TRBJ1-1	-	CASSFKGTEAFF	TGTGCCAGCAGCTTTAAGGGCACTGAAGCTTTCTTT
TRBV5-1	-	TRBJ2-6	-	CASSLTGYLSGANVLTF	TGCGCCAGCAGCTTGACAGGGTACCTTTCTGGGGCCAACGTCCTGACTTTC
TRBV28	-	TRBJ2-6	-	CASTVPGVGANVLTF	TGTGCCAGCACCGTACCAGGGGTGGGGGCCAACGTCCTGACTTTC
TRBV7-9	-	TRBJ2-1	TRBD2	CASSFPGLGYEQFF	TGTGCCAGCAGCTTCCCGGGACTAGGGTATGAGCAGTTCTTC
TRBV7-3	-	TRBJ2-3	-	CASSLGRTDTQYF	TGTGCCAGCAGCTTAGGGAGGACAGATACGCAGTATTTT
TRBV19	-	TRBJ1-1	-	CASSHTGSEAFF	TGTGCCAGTAGTCATACAGGGTCCGAAGCTTTCTTT
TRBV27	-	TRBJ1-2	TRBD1	CASSRQGDGGYTF	TGTGCCAGCAGTCGACAGGGGGATGGTGGCTACACCTTC